The entry below gives a single T cell receptor beta chain sequence along with its context. The data are from a study of shared clonotypes between healthy human individuals. Nashville, Tennessee was home to all donors, each a Caucasian adult. Sequencing used immunoSEQ multiplex PCR; TCRdb keeps in-frame clones, though not all of them. The sample yields 2,100,000 or so clones, 90% to 96% seen once. The TCR comes from a young man in good health. Sequencing was performed on naive CD4+ T cells sorted from blood. Subset of the sample: CD45RA+ positively selected.

The CDR3 is CASSKLAGVGNEQFF. The CDR3 DNA sequence: TGTGCCAGCAGTAAACTAGCGGGAGTTGGCAATGAGCAGTTCTTC. This rearrangement joins TRBV6-5 to TRBJ2-1; 11 bases map to TRBD2. The germline V gene encodes CDR1 MNHEY and CDR2 SVGAGI. Trimming took 5 bases from V and 6 from J; bases not matched to a gene: 6. This CDR3 is built from 15 residues.